Listed here is a single TCR beta chain. Its cognate antigen is unknown. These data belong to a study of cytotoxic CD8 clonotypes in ibrutinib-treated CLL. Whole-study context: Complete response was seen in 2 patients and partial in some 24; roughly twelve progressed and around 14 stayed remitted after a median 68 months.

The study, taken as a whole, reports: In comparison with age-matched healthy donors, baseline clonality was higher and tracked circulating CD8+ T-cell counts. Clonality, elevated at ibrutinib response, dropped back toward baseline at progression.

After removal of 5 bases from V and 7 bases from J, the junction contained 9 bases not matched to a gene. Germline V gene lookup returns CDR1 PRHDT and CDR2 FYEKMQ (reference sequence). The CDR3 runs 15 residues. With sequencing, the targeted depth ranged from 1 in 200,000 to 1 in 1 million T cells. Sequencing used immunoSEQ multiplex PCR; TCRdb keeps in-frame clones, though not all of them. The table has about 140,000 clones, 70% to 80% seen once. The sequence derives from a human donor with chronic lymphocytic leukemia. The starting material was PBMCs, obtained after 12 months of ibrutinib treatment. The gene calls are TRBV13 and TRBJ2-7; TRBD2 matches 12 bases. The CDR3 is CASSHWTSGVEEQYF. In DNA, the CDR3 is TGTGCCAGCAGCCATTGGACTAGCGGGGTAGAGGAGCAGTACTTC.